Listed below are T cell receptor beta chains from one sample, sequenced in a study of blood T cells in healthy people across ages. One entry per CDR3 protein results from TCRdb running MiXCR on the 5' RACE reads. The sample lists 790,000 or so distinct CDR3 sequences; just over 55% were seen once. Material for sequencing was blood. These receptors originate from a middle-aged man in good health. CDR3s include the opening cysteine and the closing phenylalanine or tryptophan. A D gene is named only where the DNA matches it firmly. Clone size is stated in some rows and not others, as once, few, many or a class when expanded.

clone size,D gene,J gene,V gene,CDR3 protein,CDR3 DNA
few,-,TRBJ2-5,TRBV20-1,CSASRGDYQETQYF,TGCAGTGCTAGTCGAGGGGATTACCAAGAGACCCAGTACTTC
-,-,TRBJ2-1,TRBV6-2/TRBV6-3,CASSQGHQQFF,TGTGCCAGCAGTCAGGGACACCAGCAGTTCTTC
-,-,TRBJ2-7,TRBV20-1,CSATGPGAYEQYF,TGCAGTGCTACCGGTCCAGGTGCCTACGAGCAGTACTTC
-,TRBD1,TRBJ2-3,TRBV27,CASTRQGFLDTQYF,TGTGCCAGCACCAGACAGGGGTTCTTAGATACGCAGTATTTT
-,-,TRBJ2-5,TRBV7-3,CASSLFPRPQETQYF,TGTGCCAGCAGCTTATTTCCAAGACCTCAAGAGACCCAGTACTTC
-,-,TRBJ1-5,TRBV2,CASARNDFGSNQPQHF,TGTGCCAGCGCTCGGAATGACTTTGGGAGCAATCAGCCCCAGCATTTT
-,-,TRBJ2-7,TRBV10-3,CATEEGDRYEQYF,TGTGCCACCGAGGAGGGGGACCGGTACGAGCAGTACTTC
-,-,TRBJ1-6,TRBV7-2,CASSGGDSLLNSPLHF,TGTGCCAGCAGCGGAGGAGACAGCTTACTGAATTCACCCCTCCACTTT
few,-,TRBJ2-3,TRBV19,CASSTLTDTQYF,TGTGCCAGTAGTACACTAACAGATACGCAGTATTTT
few,-,TRBJ2-7,TRBV6-2/TRBV6-3,CASRPGLSTYEQYF,TGTGCCAGCAGACCCGGACTTTCCACCTACGAGCAGTACTTC
-,TRBD1,TRBJ2-5,TRBV6-4,CASSVYGTGEETQYF,TGTGCCAGCAGTGTCTACGGGACAGGGGAAGAGACCCAGTACTTC
few,-,TRBJ1-6,TRBV7-3,CASSSDKPSPLHF,TGTGCCAGCAGCTCTGACAAGCCTTCACCCCTCCACTTT
few,-,TRBJ2-3,TRBV27,CASSLRQGSDTQYF,TGCGCCAGCAGCTTGAGGCAGGGATCAGATACGCAGTATTTT
-,-,TRBJ2-1,TRBV4-3,CASSQETVGEQFF,TGCGCCAGCAGCCAAGAAACAGTCGGCGAGCAGTTCTTC
-,TRBD1,TRBJ2-1,TRBV7-9,CAGSSPTTGINEQFF,TGTGCCGGCAGCTCTCCGACGACAGGGATCAATGAGCAGTTCTTC
-,-,TRBJ2-1,TRBV6-2/TRBV6-3,CASSFAGYNEQFF,TGTGCCAGCAGTTTCGCGGGCTACAATGAGCAGTTCTTC
-,-,TRBJ1-1,TRBV20-1,CSAREGQGNTEAFF,TGCAGTGCTAGAGAGGGGCAGGGTAACACTGAAGCTTTCTTT